A single sample gave rise to the 13 T cell receptor beta chains below, sequenced in a study of CD8 T cells in Susac syndrome. Random hexamers were used to reverse transcribe 0.5 to 1 ug of RNA. TCRdb reanalysed the immunoSEQ multiplex PCR reads using MiXCR and keeps one entry per CDR3 protein. Of about 400,000 distinct CDR3 sequences detected, 85% appear once; the ten largest clones hold more than 0.09%. Sequencing was done on a sample of CD8+ T cells from PBMCs. These TCRs come from a human donor with multiple sclerosis.

The chain joins TRBV4-1 to TRBJ1-1; TRBD1 agrees at 8 bases. The J segment lost 1 base and the V segment lost 0 bases, leaving 7 bases of the junction unmatched. CDR1 is MGHRA and CDR2 is YSYEKL in the germline V gene. The CDR3 covers 17 residues. The CDR3 DNA follows: TGCGCCAGCAGCCAAGAATCCCAGACAGGGGCGAACACTGAAGCTTTCTTT. Amino acid sequence: CASSQESQTGANTEAFF.

This clonotype was seen only a few times. The V and J genes are TRBV13 and TRBJ2-2; TRBD2 is a possible D gene (6 bases). CDR1 and CDR2 (germline): PRHDT, FYEKMQ (reference sequence). CDR3 length: 13 residues. The V end was cut by 5 bases, the J end by 6 bases, with 10 bases between. The CDR3 protein is CASSQGTAGELFF. The CDR3 nucleotides read TGTGCCAGCAGCCAAGGGACTGCCGGGGAGCTGTTTTTT.

In this sample, this clonotype turned up once. The genes are TRBV10-3 and TRBJ2-3; D perhaps matches TRBD1 (5 bases). The CDR3 contains 16 residues. The V and J ends lost 8 bases and 5 bases respectively, with 23 bases between them. CDR1 and CDR2 from the germline V gene are ENHRY and SYGVKD. The CDR3 sequence: CAIVTTVQVLKDTQYF. Written as DNA, the CDR3 is TGTGCCATCGTTACGACAGTACAAGTCTTAAAAGATACGCAGTATTTT.

The chain uses TRBV3-1 and TRBJ2-7; D unresolved. CDR1 and CDR2 (germline): LGHDT, YNNKEL (reference sequence). The CDR3 loop spans 15 amino acids. Trimming stripped 1 base from V and 4 bases from J, with 14 bases between. The CDR3 DNA reads TGTGCCAGCAGCCAAGTGGAAGGAGTTCTTTACGAGCAGTACTTC. It specifies CASSQVEGVLYEQYF.

The chain employs TRBV28 and TRBJ2-7; TRBD2 might be the D (5 bases). The germline CDR1 and CDR2 sequences are MDHEN and SYDVKM. The length of the CDR3 is 16 residues. The V gene lost 3 bases and the J gene lost 1 base, with 16 bases spanning the gap. The CDR3 region is CASSLYEGAPSYEQYF. CDR3 coding DNA: TGTGCCAGCAGTTTGTATGAGGGAGCCCCTTCCTACGAGCAGTACTTC.

This clonotype was recorded a few times. The chain uses TRBV4-2 and TRBJ2-7, with TRBD1 identical over 8 bases. The CDR3 is 15 residues long. Trimming removed 1 base from V and 3 bases from J; junction bases left unmatched: 5. The germline CDR1 and CDR2 sequences are LGHNA and YNFKEQ. CDR3 protein: CASSQGGQGHYEQYF. The CDR3 nucleotides are TGTGCCAGCAGCCAAGGTGGACAGGGCCACTACGAGCAGTACTTC.

The chain couples TRBV27 to TRBJ2-7, with unresolved D. Between the trimmed V and J ends, which lost 6 bases and 7 bases, there was a span of 19 bases. CDR3 length: 14 amino acids. Germline V gene data show CDR1 as MNHEY and CDR2 as SMNVEV (reference sequence). CDR3 loop: CASSPTQSTPEQYF. The CDR3 nucleotides are TGTGCCAGCAGCCCGACACAGTCAACCCCGGAGCAGTACTTC.

The chain employs TRBV28 and TRBJ2-7; D perhaps matches TRBD1 (5 bases). This CDR3 is 15 amino acids long. Trimming took off 5 bases at V and 5 bases at J, with 19 bases between the two ends. Germline CDR1 is MDHEN and CDR2 is SYDVKM. Written as DNA, the CDR3 is TGTGCCAGCAGTACGTATGAAGGGGTTCGGCACGAGCAGTACTTC. Translating it yields CASSTYEGVRHEQYF. Full variable domain (remainder filled in from reference TRBV28 and TRBJ2-7): DVKVTQSSRYLVKRTGEKVFLECVQDMDHENMFWYRQDPGLGLRLIYFSYDVKMKEKGDIPEGYSVSREKKERFSLILESASTNQTSMYLCASSTYEGVRHEQYFGPGTRLTVT.

The gene calls are TRBV11-2 and TRBJ1-2, with D uncertain. The V gene lost 6 bases and the J gene lost 7 bases, with 27 bases spanning the gap. Germline V CDR1 and CDR2: SGHAT, FQNNGV. The CDR3 spans 17 residues. The CDR3 nucleotides read TGTGCCAGCAGGCCTAGACGGACCTTTTATGAGGCCGGTGGCTACACCTTC. Translating gives CASRPRRTFYEAGGYTF.

The V gene is TRBV6-1, the J gene TRBJ2-2, with D perhaps given as TRBD1 or TRBD2 (7 bases each). The CDR3 loop spans 15 amino acids. Per germline, CDR1 MNHNS and CDR2 SASEGT. The V end lost 8 bases, the J end lost 6 bases, and 19 bases lay between the germline ends. The CDR3 is CASSLEGGGSGELFF. The CDR3, as DNA: TGTGCCAGCTCCCTCGAGGGAGGGGGCTCCGGGGAGCTGTTTTTT.

V and J are TRBV6-1 and TRBJ1-1, with no clear D. In germline, CDR1 is MNHNS, CDR2 SASEGT. With 6 bases removed from V and 0 bases from J, the gap between germline ends came to 14 bases. The CDR3 is made up of 15 amino acids. Here the CDR3 DNA reads TGTGCCAGCAGGCCTGATGACATCATGAACACTGAAGCTTTCTTT. Amino acid sequence: CASRPDDIMNTEAFF.

The genes are TRBV11-2 and TRBJ2-7; 7 bases line up with TRBD2. Germline assignment: CDR1 SGHAT and CDR2 FQNNGV. This CDR3 has 14 residues. V lost 1 base to trimming and J lost 2 bases; unmatched junction nucleotides: 2. The CDR3 DNA sequence: TGTGCCAGCAGCTTAGGGACTAGTCCCTACGAGCAGTACTTC. Protein product: CASSLGTSPYEQYF.

The chain is built from TRBV3-1 and TRBJ1-1; no reliable D call. CDR1 and CDR2 (germline): LGHDT, YNNKEL (reference sequence). This CDR3 spans 14 amino acids. Between the trimmed V and J ends, which lost 5 bases and 0 bases, there was a span of 10 bases. The CDR3 reads CASSSRRMNTEAFF. The CDR3 DNA is TGTGCCAGCAGCTCCCGGAGAATGAACACTGAAGCTTTCTTT.